The 8 T cell receptor beta chains in this list originate from one sample, sequenced in a study of tumor-infiltrating lymphocytes in primary liver carcinoma. RNA and DNA were co-extracted from roughly 20-30 mg of unsorted bulk tissue. Total RNA amounting to 450 to 500 ng was the source from which TCR beta cDNA was made with a constant-region primer. Libraries covering TCR beta were generated through three nested multiplex PCR rounds (using a slightly modified ARM-PCR). The first two PCR rounds used TRBV1-TRBV30 forward primers with a C-beta reverse primer, 10 cycles each. TCRdb reprocessed the multiplex PCR reads via MiXCR and lists one record per CDR3 protein. The profile shows some 95,000 distinct CDR3 sequences, approximately 68% of them singletons. The specimen sequenced was tumor-adjacent normal liver tissue. The receptor set was obtained from a man aged 35 to 55 with primary liver carcinoma and hepatitis B virus infection.

In regard to this clonotype: The junction does not match germline at one end; this may be a read error. The chain is built from TRBV4-1 and TRBJ2-1; D perhaps matches TRBD2 (7 bases). The CDR3 sequence is 17 residues long. CDR1 is MGHRA, CDR2 YSYEKL, per germline. This chain's CDR3 is CASSQDWIGRGFDEQFF. The CDR3 region has the DNA TGTGCCAGCAGCCAAGATTGGATTGGGAGGGGGTTCGATGAGCAGTTCTTC.

Turning to this clonotype: Mismatch with germline at one junction end may stem from a read error. The V gene is TRBV6-1, the J gene TRBJ2-7, with a possible D match to TRBD2 (5 bases). This CDR3 has 14 residues. Germline V gene sequence: CDR1 MNHNS, CDR2 SASEGT. CDR3 sequence: CASRAGKGLYEKYF. CDR3 in DNA: TGTGCCAGCAGGGCCGGGAAAGGCCTTTACGAGAAGTACTTC.

As regards this clonotype: Germline and junction disagree at one end, which may indicate a read error. The chain is built from TRBV11-2 and TRBJ2-2; D remains ambiguous. The CDR3 is made up of 14 amino acids. Germline V gene data show CDR1 as SGHAT and CDR2 as FQNNGV. The CDR3 here is CTSNLTRNTGELFF. CDR3 nucleotides: TGTACCAGCAACTTAACCCGGAACACCGGGGAGCTGTTTTTT.

Comments on this clonotype: It may be a read error: a sequence one base away is much more abundant. The V call is TRBV7-9, the J call TRBJ2-1, with D possibly being TRBD1 (5 bases). Between the trimmed V and J ends, which lost 5 bases and 6 bases, there was a span of 11 bases. Germline V CDR1 and CDR2: SEHNR, FQNEAQ (reference sequence). This CDR3 is 13 amino acids long. This CDR3 is CASSPGAFNEQFF. CDR3 coding DNA: TGTGCCAGCAGCCCTGGGGCTTTCAATGAGCAGTTCTTC.

This clonotype was seen a single time. Compared with germline, one end of the junction differs, possibly owing to a read error. The rearrangement joins TRBV4-1 to TRBJ2-2; D tentatively fits TRBD1 or TRBD2 (5 bases each). There are 16 residues in the CDR3. Germline assignment: CDR1 MGHRA and CDR2 YSYEKL. CDR3 in amino acids: CASSQIAAGTTGELLF. CDR3 DNA: TGCGCCAGCAGCCAAATCGCGGCAGGGACCACCGGGGAGCTGCTTTTT.

With regard to this clonotype: A read error may account for a junction end that differs from germline. V and J are TRBV6-1 and TRBJ1-1; D remains unclear. Germline CDR1 reads MNHNS; CDR2 reads SASEGT. The CDR3 is 15 residues long. CDR3 sequence: CTSSEKPYSNTEAFF. The CDR3 nucleotides read TGTACCAGCAGTGAGAAGCCATACTCTAACACTGAAGCTTTCTTT.

Concerning this clonotype: One end of the junction does not line up with germline, which may come from a read error. The chain joins TRBV5-6 to TRBJ2-1; D gene ambiguous. Germline values: CDR1 SGHDT, CDR2 YYEEEE. The CDR3 contains 16 residues. The CDR3 here is CGSSLESRLSYNEQFF. The CDR3, as DNA: TGTGGCAGCAGCTTGGAGTCTAGACTCTCCTACAATGAGCAGTTCTTC.

Notes on this clonotype: At one end, the junction sequence differs from germline, possibly due to a read error. The chain links TRBV11-2 to TRBJ1-2; no definite D call. Germline CDR1 is SGHAT and CDR2 is FQNNGV. This CDR3 is 16 amino acids long. The CDR3 sequence: CASSLGGAGTLYDYTF. In DNA form, the CDR3 reads TGTGCCAGCAGTTTAGGTGGTGCAGGTACCCTCTATGACTACACCTTC.